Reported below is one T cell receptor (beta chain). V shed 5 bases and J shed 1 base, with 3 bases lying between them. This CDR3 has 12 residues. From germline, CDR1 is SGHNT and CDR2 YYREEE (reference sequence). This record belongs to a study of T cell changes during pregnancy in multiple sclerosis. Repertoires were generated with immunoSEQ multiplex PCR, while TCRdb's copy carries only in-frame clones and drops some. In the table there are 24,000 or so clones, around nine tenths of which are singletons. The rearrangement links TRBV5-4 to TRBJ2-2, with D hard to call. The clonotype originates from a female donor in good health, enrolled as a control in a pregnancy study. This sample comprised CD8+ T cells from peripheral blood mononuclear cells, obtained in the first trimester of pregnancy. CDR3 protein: CASSLNTGELFF. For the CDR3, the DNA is TGTGCCAGCAGTCTGAACACCGGGGAGCTGTTTTTT. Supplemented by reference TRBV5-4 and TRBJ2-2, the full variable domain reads ETGVTQSPTHLIKTRGQQVTLRCSSQSGHNTVSWYQQALGQGPQFIFQYYREEENGRGNFPPRFSGLQFPNYSSELNVNALELDDSALYLCASSLNTGELFFGEGSRLTVL.